The source of this T cell receptor beta chain is a study of identifying expanded T cells in peripheral blood. Overall study findings and caveats: Differentially abundant clones: around 1.2 between replicates, 16.4 at around 2 weeks, less than 20 at four. Clone count variance between roughly 2-week samples rose with total template count.

Collection occurred without any documented infections or immune events in donors. Turning to this clone: The antigen is undetermined.

TCRdb's copy holds only in-frame clones and misses some; the assay was immunoSEQ multiplex PCR. The sample comprises 100,000 or so clones, around nine tenths of which are singletons, and about 16% rests with the top ten. Sequencing was carried out using blood. This TCR was recovered from a person aged 18 to 75 in good health.

This CDR3 is CASSEGTLYGDTQYF. The DNA of the CDR3 is TGTGCCAGCAGTGAAGGGACTCTGTACGGAGATACGCAGTATTTT. The V gene is TRBV2, the J gene TRBJ2-3; perhaps TRBD2 as D (5 bases). With 1 base removed from V and 5 bases from J, the gap between germline ends came to 13 bases. Per germline, CDR1 SNHLY and CDR2 FYNNEI. This CDR3 comprises 15 residues.